This T cell receptor beta chain appears in the sequencing data of a study of T cell repertoires in cytomegalovirus infection. This clonotype has at least ten counts. Its antigen remains unknown. Study conclusions and caveats: It was HLA-C-restricted CMV-specific TCR beta clonotypes that dominated the response ex vivo. Cumulated frequencies of public TCR beta families served to identify carriers of CMV plus the relevant HLA.

From the reads, TCRdb called clonotypes with MiXCR, one entry per CDR3 protein. The table shows around 180,000 distinct CDR3 sequences, with roughly a fifth occurring only once. The sequencing sample was made of PBMCs. The source of this sequence is a human donor in good health (CMV status not recorded). Some clones in this sample may be carry-over from other donors' samples.

CDR3 bases: TGTGCCAGCAGTCAAGGTGCCGGACACAACACCGGGGAGCTGTTTTTT. Amino acid sequence: CASSQGAGHNTGELFF. This chain uses TRBV12-3 or TRBV12-4 with TRBJ2-2, with a tentative D call TRBD1 (5 bases). Trimming stripped 5 bases from V and 2 bases from J, with 15 bases between. This CDR3 spans 16 amino acids.